This TCR beta chain was captured in a study of early T cells in non-severe SARS-CoV-2 infection. Study-level background: Sequencing input comprised bulk RNA from unsorted whole blood; chain pairing was not available. Study-wide points: Matching results from VDJdb favored anti-spike CD8 responses, leaving private and CD4 specificities undetected.

This CDR3 is built from 15 residues. The germline V gene encodes CDR1 DFQATT and CDR2 SNEGSKA (reference sequence). Losses at the gene ends were 0 bases for V and 0 bases for J; bases not matched to a gene: 1. Individual cDNA molecules were tagged with unique molecular identifiers. TCRdb itself ran the 5' RACE reads through MiXCR, one entry per CDR3 protein. Of 70,000 to 95,000 distinct CDR3 sequences detected, roughly 15% appear once; the ten largest clones hold 0.58%. This clonotype came up a few times. Its antigen is still unknown. The sample taken for sequencing was whole blood. The chain links TRBV20-1 to TRBJ2-1, with 8 bases identical to TRBD2. The TCR sequence derives from an adult who was a healthcare worker with PCR-confirmed SARS-CoV-2 infection or an uninfected control (not recorded which). CDR3 loop: CSARESGGSYNEQFF. The CDR3, as DNA: TGCAGTGCTAGAGAAAGCGGGGGCTCCTACAATGAGCAGTTCTTC.